The present T cell receptor (beta chain) was sequenced within a study of cytomegalovirus exposure and HLA in healthy donors. Study conclusions and caveats: TCR beta chains numbering some 160 were designated cytomegalovirus-associated. Analysis was carried out at a later point, and it linked a missense DCLRE1C variant to TCR beta V- and J-gene trimming. Looking again later, the authors saw that most CMV-associated TCR beta chains seemed HLA-restricted. An Asian-associated ancestry cluster reportedly showed fewer N-insertions than the roughly 700-donor mean in a later analysis.

Concerning this clone: No antigen is known for it.

V lost 4 bases, J lost 4 bases, and 32 bases lay in between. This CDR3 has 19 amino acids. The germline V gene encodes CDR1 SQVTM and CDR2 ANQGSEA. It was with 60 Vbeta and 13 Jbeta primers that the PCR ran. Profiled with immunoSEQ multiplex PCR; TCRdb holds only in-frame clones, not every one. The sample holds roughly 72,000 clones. The chain employs TRBV29-1 and TRBJ2-7, with D perhaps matching TRBD1 (5 bases). Source material: PBMCs. The sequence was collected from a man between 18 and 35 years old in good health and CMV-seropositive. CDR3 residues: CSVALPHKGLAGNLYEQYF. Here the CDR3 DNA reads TGCAGCGTTGCACTCCCCCACAAAGGGTTGGCAGGGAACTTGTACGAGCAGTACTTC.